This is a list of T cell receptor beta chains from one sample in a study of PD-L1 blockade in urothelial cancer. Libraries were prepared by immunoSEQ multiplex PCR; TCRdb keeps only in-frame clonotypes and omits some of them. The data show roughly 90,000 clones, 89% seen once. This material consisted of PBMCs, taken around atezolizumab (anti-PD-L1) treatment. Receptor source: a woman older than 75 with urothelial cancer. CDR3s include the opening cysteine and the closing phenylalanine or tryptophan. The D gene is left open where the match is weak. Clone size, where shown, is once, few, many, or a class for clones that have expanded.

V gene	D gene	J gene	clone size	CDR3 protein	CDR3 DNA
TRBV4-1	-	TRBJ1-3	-	CASSQVQGPGNTIYF	TGCGCCAGCAGCCAGGTACAGGGTCCTGGAAACACCATATATTTT
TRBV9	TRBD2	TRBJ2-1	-	CASSVGGRATYNEQFF	TGTGCCAGCAGCGTAGGTGGGAGGGCCACCTACAATGAGCAGTTCTTC
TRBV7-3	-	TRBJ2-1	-	CASSLASANNEQFF	TGTGCCAGCAGCTTAGCTAGCGCCAACAATGAGCAGTTCTTC
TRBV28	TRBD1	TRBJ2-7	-	CASSLGATGGYEQYF	TGTGCCAGCAGTTTAGGGGCCACAGGGGGCTACGAGCAGTACTTC
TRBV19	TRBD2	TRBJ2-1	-	CASSITGGAGNEQFF	TGTGCCAGTAGTATCACGGGAGGTGCAGGGAATGAGCAGTTCTTC
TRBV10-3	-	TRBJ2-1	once	CAISESTSNEQFF	TGTGCCATCAGTGAGTCGACTAGCAATGAGCAGTTCTTC
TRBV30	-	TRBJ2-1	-	CAWSPGLPYNEQFF	TGTGCCTGGAGCCCGGGACTCCCCTACAATGAGCAGTTCTTC
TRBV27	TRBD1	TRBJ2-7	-	CASSFRDRGPYEQYF	TGTGCCAGCAGTTTCCGGGACAGGGGACCCTACGAGCAGTACTTC
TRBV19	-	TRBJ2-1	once	CASSILRNEQFF	TGTGCCAGTAGTATACTTCGCAATGAGCAGTTCTTC
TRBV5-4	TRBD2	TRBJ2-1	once	CASRSTGTSGYNEQFF	TGTGCCAGCAGATCCACCGGGACTAGCGGTTACAATGAGCAGTTCTTC
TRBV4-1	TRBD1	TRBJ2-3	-	CATGQGVFTDTQYF	TGCGCCACCGGACAGGGGGTTTTCACAGATACGCAGTATTTT
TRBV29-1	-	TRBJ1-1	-	CSVVRARAEAFF	TGCAGCGTGGTCAGGGCCAGGGCTGAAGCTTTCTTT
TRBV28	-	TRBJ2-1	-	CASAQGGGDNEQFF	TGTGCCAGCGCTCAAGGAGGCGGGGACAATGAGCAGTTCTTC
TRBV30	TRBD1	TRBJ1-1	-	CAWGTNRGLWSTEAFF	TGTGCCTGGGGGACGAACAGGGGGCTTTGGTCCACTGAAGCTTTCTTT
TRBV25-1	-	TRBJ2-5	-	CASSEGRGANQETQYF	TGTGCCAGCAGTGAGGGTAGGGGCGCAAACCAAGAGACCCAGTACTTC
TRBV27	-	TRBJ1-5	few	CASSPRSSDGNQPQHF	TGTGCCAGCAGTCCCAGGAGTAGCGATGGCAATCAGCCCCAGCATTTT
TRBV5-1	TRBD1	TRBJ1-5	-	CASSPGQDNQPQHF	TGCGCCAGCAGCCCGGGACAGGACAATCAGCCCCAGCATTTT
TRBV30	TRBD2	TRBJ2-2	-	CAWSGLAAGELFF	TGTGCCTGGTCGGGACTAGCGGCCGGGGAGCTGTTTTTT
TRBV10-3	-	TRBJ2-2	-	CAIQGTTTGELFF	TGTGCCATCCAGGGGACTACCACCGGGGAGCTGTTTTTT
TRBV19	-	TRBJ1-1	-	CASSYRELNTEAFF	TGTGCCAGTAGCTACCGAGAACTGAACACTGAAGCTTTCTTT
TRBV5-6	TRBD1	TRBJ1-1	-	CASSLGQASTEAFF	TGTGCCAGCAGTCTAGGACAGGCGAGTACTGAAGCTTTCTTT
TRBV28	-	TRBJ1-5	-	CASKGRRGGNQPQHF	TGTGCCAGCAAAGGTCGCAGGGGTGGCAATCAGCCCCAGCATTTT
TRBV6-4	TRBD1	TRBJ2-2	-	CASRGQGRTGELFF	TGTGCCAGCAGAGGACAGGGTCGCACCGGGGAGCTGTTTTTT
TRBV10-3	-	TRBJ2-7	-	CASKRGQGSYEQYF	TGTGCCAGCAAAAGAGGGCAGGGGAGTTACGAGCAGTACTTC
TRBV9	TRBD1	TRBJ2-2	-	CASSVLTGANTGELFF	TGTGCCAGCAGCGTTCTGACAGGGGCGAACACCGGGGAGCTGTTTTTT
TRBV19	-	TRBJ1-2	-	CASRGSPNGGYTF	TGTGCCAGCCGGGGAAGTCCAAATGGTGGCTACACCTTC
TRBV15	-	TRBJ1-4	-	CATSNPPGRTDEKLFF	TGTGCCACCAGCAACCCCCCCGGGCGGACTGACGAAAAACTGTTTTTT
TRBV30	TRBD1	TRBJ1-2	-	CAWSLMTGDYGYTF	TGTGCCTGGAGTCTTATGACAGGGGACTATGGCTACACCTTC
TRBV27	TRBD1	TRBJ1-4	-	CASSVTGTGVEKLFF	TGTGCCAGCAGTGTCACCGGGACAGGGGTTGAAAAACTGTTTTTT
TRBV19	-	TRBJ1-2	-	CASSIDRWSGGLNYGYTF	TGTGCCAGTAGTATAGATCGTTGGTCCGGGGGGCTGAACTATGGCTACACCTTC
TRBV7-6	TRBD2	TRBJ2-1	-	CASSLEGAGDPYNEQFF	TGTGCCAGCAGCTTAGAGGGTGCGGGAGATCCCTACAATGAGCAGTTCTTC
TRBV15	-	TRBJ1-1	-	CATSNSQGLNTEAFF	TGTGCCACCAGCAACTCCCAGGGTCTGAACACTGAAGCTTTCTTT
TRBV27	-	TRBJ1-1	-	CASSRNRETEAFF	TGTGCCAGCTCCCGCAACAGGGAAACTGAAGCTTTCTTT
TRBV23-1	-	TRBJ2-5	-	CASSHSGLQETQYF	TGCGCCAGCAGTCACTCGGGTCTTCAAGAGACCCAGTACTTC
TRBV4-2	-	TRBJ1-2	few	CASSQDRTANYGYTF	TGTGCCAGCAGCCAAGACAGGACAGCTAACTATGGCTACACCTTC
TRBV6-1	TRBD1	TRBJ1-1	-	CASSEAPGQGTEAFF	TGTGCCAGCAGTGAAGCCCCGGGACAGGGTACAGAAGCTTTCTTT
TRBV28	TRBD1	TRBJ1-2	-	CASSTTGTGYGYTF	TGTGCCAGCAGTACTACCGGGACAGGATATGGCTACACCTTC
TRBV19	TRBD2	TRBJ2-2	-	CASSLTGTSTLNTGELFF	TGTGCCAGTAGTCTGACCGGGACTAGTACGTTGAACACCGGGGAGCTGTTTTTT
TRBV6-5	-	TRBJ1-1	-	CASLRTAGTEAFF	TGTGCCAGCTTGCGGACTGCCGGCACTGAAGCTTTCTTT
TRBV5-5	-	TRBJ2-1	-	CASSYDRDTSSYNEQFF	TGTGCCAGCAGCTACGACCGGGACACCAGCTCCTACAATGAGCAGTTCTTC
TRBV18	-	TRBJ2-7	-	CASSPPTLDEQYF	TGTGCCAGCTCACCCCCGACTCTGGACGAGCAGTACTTC